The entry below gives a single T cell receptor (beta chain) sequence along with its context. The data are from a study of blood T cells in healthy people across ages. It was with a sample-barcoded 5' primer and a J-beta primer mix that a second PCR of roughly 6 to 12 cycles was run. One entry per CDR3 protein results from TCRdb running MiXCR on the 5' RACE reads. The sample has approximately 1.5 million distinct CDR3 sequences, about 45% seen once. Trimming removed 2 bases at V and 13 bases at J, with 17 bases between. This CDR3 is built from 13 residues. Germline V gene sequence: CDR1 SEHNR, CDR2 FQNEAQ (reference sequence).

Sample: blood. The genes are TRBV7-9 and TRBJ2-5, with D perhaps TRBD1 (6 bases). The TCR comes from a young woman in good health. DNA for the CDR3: TGTGCCAGCAGCTTAACAGGGTACCACGAGCGGTACTTC. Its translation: CASSLTGYHERYF.